The 32 T cell receptor beta chains below come from one sample, sequenced in a study of T cell changes during pregnancy in multiple sclerosis. Sequenced by immunoSEQ multiplex PCR; TCRdb stores in-frame clones only, minus some. In the table there are about 52,000 clones, around 93% of which are singletons. This specimen was CD4+ T cells from peripheral blood mononuclear cells, taken after pregnancy. The source is a female donor in good health, enrolled as a control in a pregnancy study.

The chain links TRBV4-2 to TRBJ2-2, with a tentative D call TRBD2 (6 bases). Trimming took off 5 bases at V and 0 bases at J, with 10 bases between the two ends. This CDR3 region has 15 residues. CDR1 is LGHNA and CDR2 is YNFKEQ in the germline V gene. The CDR3, as DNA: TGTGCCAGCAGCGGACGGGGGTCGAACACCGGGGAGCTGTTTTTT. This codes for CASSGRGSNTGELFF.

V gene TRBV7-9 combines with J gene TRBJ1-1; weak D call: TRBD1 (6 bases). From germline, CDR1 is SEHNR and CDR2 FQNEAQ (reference sequence). V was clipped by 7 bases and J by 1 base, with 16 bases between them. This CDR3 contains 15 residues. The CDR3, as DNA: TGTGCCAGCACCCTAACAGGGAGCGGGAACACTGAAGCTTTCTTT. This codes for CASTLTGSGNTEAFF.

The genes are TRBV7-3 and TRBJ2-7, with D unresolved. Germline V gene data show CDR1 as SGHTA and CDR2 as FQGTGA. The CDR3 length is 13 residues. Trimming left V 3 bases short and J 3 bases short, with 9 bases between. CDR3 amino acids: CASSLAPRYEQYF. The CDR3, as DNA: TGTGCCAGCAGCTTGGCCCCACGCTACGAGCAGTACTTC. The full variable domain, in which reference TRBV7-3 and TRBJ2-7 provide the parts outside the CDR3, is GAGVSQTPSNKVTEKGKYVELRCDPISGHTALYWYRQSLGQGPEFLIYFQGTGAADDSGLPNDRFFAVRPEGSVSTLKIQRTERGDSAVYLCASSLAPRYEQYFGPGTRLTVT.

The V call is TRBV2, the J call TRBJ1-2; possibly TRBD1 for D (5 bases). CDR1 and CDR2 from the germline V gene are SNHLY and FYNNEI. The CDR3 sequence is 12 residues long. Trimming took off 4 bases at V and 7 bases at J, with 10 bases between the two ends. The CDR3 region has the DNA TGTGCCAGCAGTGGACAGAAGTTTGGCTACACCTTC. This encodes CASSGQKFGYTF.

This sequence joins TRBV7-2 and TRBJ1-3; 8 nucleotides align to TRBD1. Germline V gives CDR1 SGHTA, CDR2 FQGNSA. V lost 5 bases, J lost 4 bases, and 10 bases stayed unmatched. This CDR3 comprises 16 residues. CDR3 in amino acids: CASSQMDRAIGNTIYF. The CDR3 coding sequence is TGTGCCAGCAGCCAAATGGACAGGGCGATCGGAAACACCATATATTTT.

The chain links TRBV6-6 to TRBJ2-7; 11 nucleotides agree with TRBD1. The CDR3 extends over 14 amino acids. Germline V gene sequence: CDR1 MNHNY, CDR2 SVGAGI (reference sequence). V shed 2 bases, J shed 7 bases, and the junction held 4 bases outside the gene matches. CDR3 DNA sequence: TGTGCCAGCAGTTACGGACAGGGGGCGGGAGAGCAGTACTTC. This sequence encodes CASSYGQGAGEQYF.

The chain joins TRBV5-1 to TRBJ2-1; 7 positions match TRBD1. The CDR3 consists of 15 residues. The germline gives CDR1 SGHRS, CDR2 YFSETQ. V lost 0 bases and J lost 3; bases outside the gene matches: 3. The CDR3 bases are TGCGCCAGCAGCTTGGAGGACAGGAGCTACAATGAGCAGTTCTTC. Translated: CASSLEDRSYNEQFF.

This clone was seen only once. The chain couples TRBV19 to TRBJ1-1; possibly TRBD1 for D (5 bases). This CDR3 region has 15 residues. Trimming took off 2 bases at V and 1 base at J, with 11 bases between the two ends. Germline V gene data show CDR1 as LNHDA and CDR2 as SQIVND (reference sequence). The CDR3 reads CASSISAGKNTEAFF. As DNA, the CDR3 is TGTGCCAGTAGTATATCGGCAGGGAAGAACACTGAAGCTTTCTTT.

The chain couples TRBV6-5 to TRBJ1-2; 9 nucleotides line up with TRBD1. The length of the CDR3 is 16 residues. The J segment lost 5 bases and the V segment lost 0 bases, leaving 7 bases of the junction unmatched. In germline, CDR1 is MNHEY, CDR2 SVGAGI. CDR3: CASSYSLTGGKYGYTF. The CDR3 DNA reads as TGTGCCAGCAGTTACTCGCTGACAGGGGGAAAGTATGGCTACACCTTC.

The gene calls are TRBV30 and TRBJ1-6, with D perhaps matching TRBD1 (6 bases). Per germline, CDR1 GTSNPN and CDR2 SVGIG (reference sequence). Trimming pared 3 bases from V and 0 bases from J, leaving 21 bases between. This CDR3 spans 19 amino acids. CDR3 DNA: TGTGCCTGGAGGGGGTTCCCGACAGGTACGAGCTCCTATAATTCACCCCTCCACTTT. Translating gives CAWRGFPTGTSSYNSPLHF.

There are a few counts of this clone. This chain uses TRBV27 with TRBJ1-2, with D perhaps TRBD1 (6 bases). The CDR3 loop spans 12 amino acids. The germline gives CDR1 MNHEY, CDR2 SMNVEV (reference sequence). The V end lost 2 bases, the J end lost 8 bases, and 9 bases lay between the germline ends. The CDR3 protein is CASSLTGLGYTF. The CDR3 DNA reads as TGTGCCAGCAGTTTAACAGGGTTGGGCTACACCTTC.

V and J are TRBV28 and TRBJ2-7, with D possibly being TRBD1 (5 bases). The CDR3 is 16 residues long. The V gene lost 10 bases and the J gene lost 2 bases, with 24 bases spanning the gap. Germline CDR1 is MDHEN and CDR2 is SYDVKM. This CDR3 reads CANLLLPPDNTYEQYF. The CDR3 DNA reads TGTGCCAACCTCCTTCTTCCTCCGGACAATACCTACGAGCAGTACTTC.

The chain combines TRBV19 with TRBJ2-3; D is perhaps TRBD1 (5 bases). There are 14 residues in the CDR3. Per the germline V gene, CDR1 is LNHDA and CDR2 is SQIVND (reference sequence). The V end was cut by 2 bases, the J end by 0 bases, with 6 bases between. CDR3: CASSIRGSTDTQYF. DNA of the CDR3: TGTGCCAGTAGTATAAGGGGTAGCACAGATACGCAGTATTTT.

The rearrangement links TRBV11-2 to TRBJ1-6, with D possibly being TRBD1 (6 bases). Trimming pared 8 bases from V and 3 bases from J, leaving 14 bases between. Germline CDR1 is SGHAT and CDR2 is FQNNGV. CDR3 length equals 15 residues. Written as DNA, the CDR3 is TGTGCCAGCGGCCCTACAGGGAACTATAATTCACCCCTCCACTTT. Translated: CASGPTGNYNSPLHF.

This clone was counted between two and nine times. This chain joins TRBV14 and TRBJ1-1; 7 bases are a match to TRBD1. V gave up 0 bases and J gave up 1 base; unmatched junction bases: 2. The CDR3 spans 15 residues. The germline V gene encodes CDR1 SGHDN and CDR2 FVKESK. This chain's CDR3 is CASSQDWTGNTEAFF. The CDR3 DNA is TGTGCCAGCAGCCAAGATTGGACAGGGAACACTGAAGCTTTCTTT. The variable domain in full, completed from reference TRBV14 and TRBJ1-1, reads EAGVTQFPSHSVIEKGQTVTLRCDPISGHDNLYWYRRVMGKEIKFLLHFVKESKQDESGMPNNRFLAERTGGTYSTLKVQPAELEDSGVYFCASSQDWTGNTEAFFGQGTRLTVV.

This rearrangement joins TRBV14 to TRBJ2-1, with D unclear. The CDR3 loop spans 14 amino acids. The V end lost 0 bases, the J end lost 7 bases, and 10 bases lay between the germline ends. Germline lookup yields CDR1 SGHDN and CDR2 FVKESK. The CDR3 protein is CASSQEMFRNEQFF. In nucleotides, the CDR3 is TGTGCCAGCAGCCAAGAGATGTTCCGGAATGAGCAGTTCTTC.

The gene calls are TRBV18 and TRBJ2-3; no firm D call. The germline CDR1 and CDR2 sequences are KGHSH and LQKENI. V was clipped by 6 bases and J by 4 bases, with 14 bases between them. The CDR3 loop spans 14 amino acids. CDR3: CASSPYYQADTQYF. The CDR3, as DNA: TGTGCCAGCTCCCCATATTACCAGGCAGATACGCAGTATTTT.

The V gene is TRBV5-6, the J gene TRBJ1-2; D not resolved. Germline values: CDR1 SGHDT, CDR2 YYEEEE. V lost 6 bases to trimming and J lost 6 bases, with 12 bases between them. The CDR3 consists of 12 residues. The CDR3 coding sequence is TGTGCCAGCACCCAACCGGCGGATGGCTACACCTTC. Translating gives CASTQPADGYTF.

This clone appeared a few times. The chain couples TRBV23-1 to TRBJ1-2; D unclear. TRBV23-1 is marked as an open reading frame, function uncertain. The V and J ends lost 0 bases and 8 bases respectively, with 10 bases between them. The CDR3 contains 13 residues. The CDR3 region is CASSQSSRAGYTF. CDR3 sequence (DNA): TGCGCCAGCAGTCAATCTTCGAGGGCCGGCTACACCTTC.

J is TRBJ1-1 and V is TRBV14; D is ambiguous. Germline V lookup: CDR1 SGHDN, CDR2 FVKESK. This CDR3 has 17 amino acids. The V end was cut by 2 bases, the J end by 3 bases, with 19 bases between. The CDR3 bases are TGTGCCAGCAGCCAAATGGGAGCGTTCGGGAGGGACACTGAAGCTTTCTTT. It encodes CASSQMGAFGRDTEAFF.

J is TRBJ1-6 and V is TRBV15; D possibly corresponds to TRBD1 (5 bases). V shed 2 bases and J shed 9 bases, with 17 bases lying between them. The CDR3 has 16 amino acids. Germline V gives CDR1 LNHNV, CDR2 YYDKDF (reference sequence). CDR3 in amino acids: CATSRNPGGGSSPLHF. CDR3 sequence (DNA): TGTGCCACCAGCAGAAACCCCGGGGGGGGTAGTTCACCCCTCCACTTT. Full variable domain (outside the CDR3, taken from reference TRBV15 and TRBJ1-6): DAMVIQNPRYQVTQFGKPVTLSCSQTLNHNVMYWYQQKSSQAPKLLFHYYDKDFNNEADTPDNFQSRRPNTSFCFLDIRSPGLGDTAMYLCATSRNPGGGSSPLHFGNGTRLTVT.

The V and J genes are TRBV5-6 and TRBJ2-7, with TRBD1 matching over 9 bases. The germline V gene encodes CDR1 SGHDT and CDR2 YYEEEE. The V and J ends lost 3 bases and 7 bases, in that order; junction bases with no gene match: 8. The CDR3 has 14 amino acids. As DNA, the CDR3 is TGTGCCAGCAGCTGGGACAGGGCGACAGAAGAGCAGTACTTC. It yields the protein CASSWDRATEEQYF. The full variable domain, rest sourced from reference TRBV5-6 and TRBJ2-7, is DAGVTQSPTHLIKTRGQQVTLRCSPKSGHDTVSWYQQALGQGPQFIFQYYEEEERQRGNFPDRFSGHQFPNYSSELNVNALLLGDSALYLCASSWDRATEEQYFGPGTRLTVT.

The chain is built from TRBV25-1 and TRBJ2-7; 8 positions agree with TRBD1. V trimming: 6 bases; J trimming: 3 bases; junction bases outside the gene matches: 7. The CDR3 extends over 14 amino acids. In germline, CDR1 is MGHDK, CDR2 SYGVNS. For the CDR3, the DNA is TGTGCCAGCAGACGGACAGGGACCCTCTACGAGCAGTACTTC. Protein: CASRRTGTLYEQYF.

The rearrangement links TRBV4-3 to TRBJ2-3, with 11 bases identical to TRBD2. V lost 4 bases and J lost 7; bases outside the gene matches: 16. Per the germline V gene, CDR1 is LGHNA and CDR2 is YSLEER. The CDR3 has 18 residues. The CDR3 DNA sequence: TGCGCCAGCAGCCGAGAACTTAGCGGGGGGGCCCAGCTGAATACGCAGTATTTT. Residues: CASSRELSGGAQLNTQYF.

V usage is TRBV5-1 and J usage is TRBJ1-4; the D gene is possibly TRBD1 (5 bases). In germline, CDR1 is SGHRS, CDR2 YFSETQ. Trimming took off 4 bases at V and 1 base at J, with 11 bases between the two ends. The CDR3 loop spans 15 amino acids. DNA for the CDR3: TGCGCCAGCAGCCCTACAGGAGAAACTAATGAAAAACTGTTTTTT. This gives the protein CASSPTGETNEKLFF.

This sequence joins TRBV5-1 and TRBJ2-7, with D possibly matching TRBD2 (6 bases). Germline-derived CDR1 and CDR2 are SGHRS and YFSETQ. The CDR3 is 13 amino acids. The V gene lost 4 bases and the J gene lost 2 bases, with 10 bases spanning the gap. The CDR3 nucleotides are TGCGCCAGCAGCGTCCCGGGAGCCTACGAGCAGTACTTC. Translated: CASSVPGAYEQYF.

V gene TRBV6-5 combines with J gene TRBJ1-2; 7 positions agree with TRBD1. Germline V gene sequence: CDR1 MNHEY, CDR2 SVGAGI. With 6 bases clipped from V and 7 bases from J, the junction kept 5 bases outside the gene matches. The CDR3 is 12 amino acids. The CDR3 loop is CASRTGSGGYTF. The CDR3 DNA sequence: TGTGCCAGCAGGACAGGGTCGGGTGGCTACACCTTC.

The genes are TRBV7-2 and TRBJ2-7, with 8 positions matching TRBD1. Trimming took 5 bases from V and 6 from J; bases not matched to a gene: 9. Germline loops: CDR1 SGHTA, CDR2 FQGNSA. This CDR3 is 14 amino acids long. The CDR3 region has the DNA TGTGCCAGCAGCAGCCGGACAGGGAATACCGAGCAGTACTTC. This encodes CASSSRTGNTEQYF.

V gene TRBV7-2 combines with J gene TRBJ1-5; 8 positions match TRBD1. Trimming cost V 6 bases and J 7 bases; bases outside gene matches: 8. CDR1 is SGHTA, CDR2 FQGNSA, per germline. The CDR3 is made up of 14 amino acids. CDR3 nucleotide sequence: TGTGCCAGCAGTCAACTACAGGGGGGGCAGCCCCAGCATTTT. Residues: CASSQLQGGQPQHF.

A few counts support this clone. The chain links TRBV7-8 to TRBJ1-1; D unclear. This CDR3 has 13 amino acids. The germline V and J ends were trimmed by 0 bases and 1 base, with 3 bases remaining between them. Germline CDR1 SGHVS, CDR2 FQNEAQ. This chain's CDR3 is CASSLARNTEAFF. CDR3 nucleotide sequence: TGTGCCAGCAGCTTAGCCAGGAACACTGAAGCTTTCTTT. The complete variable domain, with remaining parts taken from reference TRBV7-8 and TRBJ1-1, reads GAGVSQSPRYKVAKRGQDVALRCDPISGHVSLFWYQQALGQGPEFLTYFQNEAQLDKSGLPSDRFFAERPEGSVSTLKIQRTQQEDSAVYLCASSLARNTEAFFGQGTRLTVV.

The chain combines TRBV7-9 with TRBJ2-1; TRBD1 might be the D (6 bases). The CDR3 contains 14 residues. Germline CDR1 is SEHNR and CDR2 is FQNEAQ (reference sequence). V lost 3 bases, J lost 5 bases, and 11 bases lay in between. This chain's CDR3 is CASSFRDIDNEQFF. CDR3 bases: TGTGCCAGCAGCTTCCGGGACATAGACAATGAGCAGTTCTTC.

This rearrangement joins TRBV14 to TRBJ2-2, with 7 bases matching TRBD1. Germline V gene data show CDR1 as SGHDN and CDR2 as FVKESK. Trimming removed 4 bases from V and 2 bases from J; junction bases left unmatched: 4. This CDR3 comprises 15 residues. The CDR3 protein is CASSRQGTNTGELFF. Here the CDR3 DNA reads TGTGCCAGCAGCCGACAGGGTACTAACACCGGGGAGCTGTTTTTT.